The clone carrying this TCR beta chain was seen a single time. The antigen is undetermined. The sample originates from a study of OX40 agonist ivuxolimab in advanced cancers. About the research overall: The patients received ivuxolimab by intravenous route every 2 weeks at 0.01 to 10 mg/kg.

General observations from the study: The authors also found low normalized T-cell clonal expansion in some nonresponders. Expanded peripheral T-cell antigen specificity went undetermined.

TCRdb keeps only in-frame clones here, not all; method: immunoSEQ multiplex PCR. The sample yields 42,000 or so clones, around 89% seen once. Here the sequenced sample was CD4+ or CD8+ T cells sorted from blood, taken in a trial of the OX40 agonist ivuxolimab. This TCR was sampled from an adult with an advanced solid tumor such as melanoma, head and neck, liver or kidney cancer.

Here the CDR3 reads CASRWEGLGAPETQYF. The CDR3, as DNA: TGTGCCAGCCGATGGGAGGGTTTGGGGGCCCCAGAGACCCAGTACTTC. The chain carries TRBV11-3 and TRBJ2-5; D might be TRBD2 (7 bases). The CDR3 runs 16 residues. Germline V gives CDR1 SGHNT, CDR2 YENEEA. Trimming pared 8 bases from V and 4 bases from J, leaving 23 bases between.